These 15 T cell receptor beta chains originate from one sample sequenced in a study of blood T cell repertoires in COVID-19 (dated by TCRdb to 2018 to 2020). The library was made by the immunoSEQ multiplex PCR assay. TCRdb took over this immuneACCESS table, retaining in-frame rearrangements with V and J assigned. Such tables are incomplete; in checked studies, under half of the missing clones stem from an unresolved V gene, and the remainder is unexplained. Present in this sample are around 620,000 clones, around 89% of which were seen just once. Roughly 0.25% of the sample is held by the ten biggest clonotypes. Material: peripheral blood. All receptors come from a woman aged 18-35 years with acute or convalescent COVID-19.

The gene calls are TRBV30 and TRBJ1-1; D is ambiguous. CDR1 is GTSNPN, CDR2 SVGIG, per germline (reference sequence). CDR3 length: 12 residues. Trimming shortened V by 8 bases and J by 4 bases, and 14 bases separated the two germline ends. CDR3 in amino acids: CAGERGSTEAFF. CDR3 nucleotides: TGTGCCGGGGAGAGAGGTAGCACTGAAGCTTTCTTT.

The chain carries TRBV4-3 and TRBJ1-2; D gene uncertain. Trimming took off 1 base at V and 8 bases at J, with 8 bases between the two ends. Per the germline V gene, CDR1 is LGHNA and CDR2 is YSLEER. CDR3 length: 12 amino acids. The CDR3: CASSQGQRGYTF. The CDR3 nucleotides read TGCGCCAGCAGCCAAGGCCAGAGGGGCTACACCTTC.

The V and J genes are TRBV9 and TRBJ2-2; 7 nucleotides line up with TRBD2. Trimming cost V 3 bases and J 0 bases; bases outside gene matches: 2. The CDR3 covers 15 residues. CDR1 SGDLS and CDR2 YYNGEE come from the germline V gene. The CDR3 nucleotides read TGTGCCAGCAGCGCGGGACTACCGAACACCGGGGAGCTGTTTTTT. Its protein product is CASSAGLPNTGELFF.

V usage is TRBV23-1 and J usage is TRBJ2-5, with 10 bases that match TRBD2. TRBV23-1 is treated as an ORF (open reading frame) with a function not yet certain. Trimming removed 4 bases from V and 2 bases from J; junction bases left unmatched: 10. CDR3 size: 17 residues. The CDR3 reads CASSPGGAGGQQETQYF. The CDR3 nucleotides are TGCGCCAGCAGTCCCGGAGGAGCGGGGGGGCAGCAAGAGACCCAGTACTTC.

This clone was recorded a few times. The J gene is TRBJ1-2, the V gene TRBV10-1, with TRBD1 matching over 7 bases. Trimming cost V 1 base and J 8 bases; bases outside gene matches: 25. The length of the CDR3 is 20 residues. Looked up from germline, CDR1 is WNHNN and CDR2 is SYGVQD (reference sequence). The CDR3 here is CASSELQNRDRRSISGGYTF. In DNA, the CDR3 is TGCGCCAGCAGTGAGTTACAAAACCGGGACAGACGAAGCATATCGGGAGGCTACACCTTC.

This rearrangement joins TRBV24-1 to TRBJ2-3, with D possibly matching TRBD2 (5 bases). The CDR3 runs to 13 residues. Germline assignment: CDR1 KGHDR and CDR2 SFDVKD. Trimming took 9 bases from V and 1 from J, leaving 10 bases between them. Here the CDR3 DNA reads TGTGCCACCTCGGTCGGGGGCACAGATACGCAGTATTTT. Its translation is CATSVGGTDTQYF.

The CDR3 bases are TGCGCCAGCAGCCAAGAGGAGGGTCTTCAAGAGACCCAGTACTTC. Protein sequence: CASSQEEGLQETQYF. The gene calls are TRBV4-1 and TRBJ2-5, with a possible D match to TRBD2 (6 bases). This CDR3 comprises 15 residues. Germline CDR1 and CDR2: MGHRA and YSYEKL. Trimming took 0 bases from V and 2 from J, leaving 10 bases between them.

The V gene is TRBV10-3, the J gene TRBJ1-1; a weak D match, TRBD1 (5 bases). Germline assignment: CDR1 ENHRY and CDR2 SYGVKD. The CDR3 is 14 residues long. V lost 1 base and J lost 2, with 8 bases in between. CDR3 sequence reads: CAISELGGNTEAFF. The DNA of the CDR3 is TGTGCCATCAGTGAGTTGGGGGGAAACACTGAAGCTTTCTTT.

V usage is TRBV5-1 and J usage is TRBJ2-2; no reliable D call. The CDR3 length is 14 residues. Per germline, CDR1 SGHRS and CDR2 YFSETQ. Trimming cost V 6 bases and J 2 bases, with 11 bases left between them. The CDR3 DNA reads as TGCGCCAGCAAAAACGCAGTCAACACCGGGGAGCTGTTTTTT. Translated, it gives CASKNAVNTGELFF.

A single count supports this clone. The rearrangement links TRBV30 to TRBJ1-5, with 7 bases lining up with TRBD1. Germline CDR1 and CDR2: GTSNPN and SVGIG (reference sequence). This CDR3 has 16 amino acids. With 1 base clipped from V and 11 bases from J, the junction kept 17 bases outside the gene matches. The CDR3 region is CAWSAPLLQGLGSQHF. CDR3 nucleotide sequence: TGTGCCTGGAGTGCCCCCTTGCTACAGGGGTTAGGGTCCCAGCATTTT. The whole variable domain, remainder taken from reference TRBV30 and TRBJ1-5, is SQTIHQWPATLVQPVGSPLSLECTVEGTSNPNLYWYRQAAGRGLQLLFYSVGIGQISSEVPQNLSASRPQDRQFILSSKKLLLSDSGFYLCAWSAPLLQGLGSQHFGDGTRLSIL.

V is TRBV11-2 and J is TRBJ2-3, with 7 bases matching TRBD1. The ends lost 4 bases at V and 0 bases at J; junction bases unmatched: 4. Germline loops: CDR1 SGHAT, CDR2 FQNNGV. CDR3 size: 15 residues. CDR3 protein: CASSYRGTSTDTQYF. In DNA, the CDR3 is TGTGCCAGCAGCTACAGGGGAACTAGCACAGATACGCAGTATTTT.

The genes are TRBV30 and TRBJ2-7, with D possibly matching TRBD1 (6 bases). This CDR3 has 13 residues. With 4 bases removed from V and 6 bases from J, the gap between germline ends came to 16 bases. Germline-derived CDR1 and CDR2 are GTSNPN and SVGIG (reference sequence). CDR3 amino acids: CAWNAGATSEQYF. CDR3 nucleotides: TGTGCCTGGAATGCAGGGGCAACGAGCGAGCAGTACTTC.

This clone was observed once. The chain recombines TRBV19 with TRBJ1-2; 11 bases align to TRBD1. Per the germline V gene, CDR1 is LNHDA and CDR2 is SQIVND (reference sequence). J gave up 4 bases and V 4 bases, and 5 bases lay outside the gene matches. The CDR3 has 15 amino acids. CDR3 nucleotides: TGTGCCAGTAGTAGGACCGGGACAGGGGGCTATGGCTACACCTTC. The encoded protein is CASSRTGTGGYGYTF.

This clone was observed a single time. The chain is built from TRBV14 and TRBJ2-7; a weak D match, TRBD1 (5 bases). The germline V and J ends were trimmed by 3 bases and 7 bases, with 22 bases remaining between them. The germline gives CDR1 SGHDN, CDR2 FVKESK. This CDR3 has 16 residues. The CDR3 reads CASSHRAPWGVGEQYF. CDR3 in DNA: TGTGCCAGCAGCCATAGGGCCCCGTGGGGCGTAGGGGAGCAGTACTTC. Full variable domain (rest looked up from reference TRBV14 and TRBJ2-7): EAGVTQFPSHSVIEKGQTVTLRCDPISGHDNLYWYRRVMGKEIKFLLHFVKESKQDESGMPNNRFLAERTGGTYSTLKVQPAELEDSGVYFCASSHRAPWGVGEQYFGPGTRLTVT.

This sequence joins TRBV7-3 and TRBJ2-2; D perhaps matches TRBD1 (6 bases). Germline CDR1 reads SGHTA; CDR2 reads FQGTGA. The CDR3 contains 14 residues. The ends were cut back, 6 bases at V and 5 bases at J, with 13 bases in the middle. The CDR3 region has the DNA TGTGCCAGCAGGGCAGTGGGGGCGACCGGGGAGCTGTTTTTT. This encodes CASRAVGATGELFF.